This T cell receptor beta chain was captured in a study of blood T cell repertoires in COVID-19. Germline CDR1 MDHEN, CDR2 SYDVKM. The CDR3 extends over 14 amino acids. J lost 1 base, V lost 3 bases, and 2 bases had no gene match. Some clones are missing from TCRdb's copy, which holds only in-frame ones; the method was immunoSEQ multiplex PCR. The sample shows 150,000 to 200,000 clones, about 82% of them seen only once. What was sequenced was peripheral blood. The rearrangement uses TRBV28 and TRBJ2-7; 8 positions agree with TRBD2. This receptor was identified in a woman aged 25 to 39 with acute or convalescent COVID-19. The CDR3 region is CASSFGTRSYEQYF. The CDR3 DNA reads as TGTGCCAGCAGTTTTGGGACTAGATCCTACGAGCAGTACTTC.